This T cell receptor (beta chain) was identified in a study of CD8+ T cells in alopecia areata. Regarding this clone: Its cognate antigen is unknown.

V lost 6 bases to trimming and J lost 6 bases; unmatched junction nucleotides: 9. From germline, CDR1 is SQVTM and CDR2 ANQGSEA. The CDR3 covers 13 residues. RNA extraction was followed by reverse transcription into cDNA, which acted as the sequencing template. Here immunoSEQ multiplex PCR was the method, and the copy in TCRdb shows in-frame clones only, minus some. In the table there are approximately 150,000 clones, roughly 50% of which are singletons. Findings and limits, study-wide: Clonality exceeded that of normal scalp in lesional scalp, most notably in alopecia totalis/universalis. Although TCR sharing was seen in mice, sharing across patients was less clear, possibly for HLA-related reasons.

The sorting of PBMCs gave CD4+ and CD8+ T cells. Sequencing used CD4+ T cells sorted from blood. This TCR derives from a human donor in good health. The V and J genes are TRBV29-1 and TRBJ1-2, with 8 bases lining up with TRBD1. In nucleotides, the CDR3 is TGCAGCGTCCTGACAGGGGAAAGCGATGGCTACACCTTC. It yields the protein CSVLTGESDGYTF.